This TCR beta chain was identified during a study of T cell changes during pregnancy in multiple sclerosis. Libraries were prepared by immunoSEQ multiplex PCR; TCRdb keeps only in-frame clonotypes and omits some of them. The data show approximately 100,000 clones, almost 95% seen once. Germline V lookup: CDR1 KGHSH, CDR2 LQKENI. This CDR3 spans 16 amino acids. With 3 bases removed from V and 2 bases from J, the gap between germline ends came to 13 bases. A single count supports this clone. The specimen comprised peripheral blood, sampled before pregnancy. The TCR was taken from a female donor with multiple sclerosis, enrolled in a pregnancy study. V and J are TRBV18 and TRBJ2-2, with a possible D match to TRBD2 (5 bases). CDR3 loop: CASSPSASLNTGELFF. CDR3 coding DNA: TGTGCCAGCTCACCCTCCGCTAGCTTAAACACCGGGGAGCTGTTTTTT.